This T cell receptor (beta chain) was recovered during a study of T cell responses to AZD1222 COVID-19 vaccine. Study observations and caveats: Baseline testing showed seropositivity in only five or six AZD1222 recipients. CD4 TCRs linked to vaccination spanned spike, dominating at 160-218 and 743-854. Researchers took repertoire samples only after the peak T cell response had come.

TCRdb keeps only in-frame clones here, not all; method: immunoSEQ multiplex PCR. The sample records some 180,000 clones, about 91% being singletons. On this clone: What it binds is unknown.

Trimming removed 2 bases at V and 7 bases at J, with 15 bases between. Germline V CDR1 and CDR2: WSHSY, SAAADI. The CDR3 extends over 14 amino acids. This rearrangement joins TRBV10-2 to TRBJ2-7; D is undetermined. The sample in question was peripheral blood, obtained on day 0 of AZD1222 vaccination. The sequence was obtained from an adult in good health. The CDR3 sequence is CASSEAAGWLEQYF. The CDR3 DNA sequence: TGCGCCAGCAGTGAGGCGGCAGGATGGTTGGAGCAGTACTTC.